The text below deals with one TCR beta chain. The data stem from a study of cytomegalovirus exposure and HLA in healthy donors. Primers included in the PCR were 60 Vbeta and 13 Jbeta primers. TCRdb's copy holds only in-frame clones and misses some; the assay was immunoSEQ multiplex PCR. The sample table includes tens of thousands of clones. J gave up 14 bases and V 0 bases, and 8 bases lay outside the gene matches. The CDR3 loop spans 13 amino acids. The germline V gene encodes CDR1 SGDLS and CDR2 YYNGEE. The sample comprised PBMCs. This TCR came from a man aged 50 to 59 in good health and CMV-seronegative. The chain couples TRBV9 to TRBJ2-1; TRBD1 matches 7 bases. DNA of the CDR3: TGTGCCAGCAGCGTAGCTGCGGACAGGTCGAAGTTCTTC. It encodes CASSVAADRSKFF.